These 20 T cell receptor beta chains originate from one sample sequenced in a study of T-cell reconstitution after alpha-beta-depleted transplantation in children. A TCRbeta library incorporating unique molecular identifiers was prepared. TCRdb fed the PCR reads into MiXCR, producing one record per CDR3 protein. Of 200,000 to 250,000 distinct CDR3 sequences listed, around 9.5% are singletons. The sequencing used PBMCs from the stem cell graft donor, collected from the stem cell graft. The receptors shown here come from a human donor who donated a stem cell graft to a child with acute lymphoblastic leukemia.

The table lists this clonotype with many counts. The rearrangement links TRBV20-1 to TRBJ2-5, with 8 bases matching TRBD1. Germline CDR1 and CDR2: DFQATT and SNEGSKA (reference sequence). CDR3 length: 13 amino acids. The J segment lost 2 bases and the V segment lost 5 bases, leaving 4 bases of the junction unmatched. The CDR3 DNA sequence: TGCAGTGCTGACAGGGGTATACAAGAGACCCAGTACTTC. Translation gives CSADRGIQETQYF.

This clonotype was recorded at least ten times. The germline gene is not matched at one end of the junction; a read error may be the cause. The rearrangement links TRBV9 to TRBJ2-7; D gene uncertain. The CDR3 sequence is 11 residues long. Germline loops: CDR1 SGDLS, CDR2 YYNGEE. Written as DNA, the CDR3 is TGTGCCAGCAGTGTAGGCTACGAGCAGTACTTC. Translated, it gives CASSVGYEQYF.

This chain joins TRBV7-9 and TRBJ1-5; D uncertain. V dropped 5 bases and J dropped 1 base, with 9 bases sitting between them. This CDR3 contains 14 residues. Germline V gives CDR1 SEHNR, CDR2 FQNEAQ (reference sequence). The CDR3 loop is CASSLGESNQPQHF. The CDR3 DNA is TGTGCCAGCAGCCTCGGGGAAAGCAATCAGCCCCAGCATTTT.

This clonotype came up many times. The chain has TRBV5-1 and TRBJ2-7, with 7 bases lining up with TRBD2. CDR1 is SGHRS, CDR2 YFSETQ, per germline. Trimming removed 5 bases from V and 0 bases from J; junction bases left unmatched: 8. The CDR3 loop spans 15 amino acids. CDR3 region: CASSRGVEISYEQYF. CDR3 DNA: TGCGCCAGCAGTCGGGGGGTGGAAATCTCCTACGAGCAGTACTTC.

The rearrangement uses TRBV20-1 and TRBJ2-2; D not certain. Germline loops: CDR1 DFQATT, CDR2 SNEGSKA (reference sequence). With 3 bases removed from V and 7 bases from J, the gap between germline ends came to 12 bases. The CDR3 consists of 13 residues. This chain's CDR3 is CSARRLVSGELFF. The CDR3, as DNA: TGCAGTGCTAGGAGGCTAGTGAGCGGGGAGCTGTTTTTT.

This clonotype has a count of ten or more. V and J are TRBV9 and TRBJ2-3, with 9 nucleotides matching TRBD2. The CDR3 extends over 17 amino acids. Losses at the gene ends were 0 bases for V and 2 bases for J; bases not matched to a gene: 7. Germline loops: CDR1 SGDLS, CDR2 YYNGEE. In DNA form, the CDR3 reads TGTGCCAGCAGCGTAGCTTTAGCGGGGGCGACCACAGATACGCAGTATTTT. This codes for CASSVALAGATTDTQYF.

In regard to this clonotype: A much larger clone differs by one base, so this may be a read error. This sequence joins TRBV5-1 and TRBJ1-1, with TRBD1 as a possible D gene (5 bases). The germline gives CDR1 SGHRS, CDR2 YFSETQ. V gave up 0 bases and J gave up 5 bases, with 8 bases separating them. The CDR3 runs to 13 residues. The CDR3 spells CASSLGGETEAFF. CDR3 bases: TGCGCCAGCAGCTTGGGGGGGGAGACTGAAGCTTTCTTT. The full variable domain, rest sourced from reference TRBV5-1 and TRBJ1-1, is KAGVTQTPRYLIKTRGQQVTLSCSPISGHRSVSWYQQTPGQGLQFLFEYFSETQRNKGNFPGRFSGRQFSNSRSEMNVSTLELGDSALYLCASSLGGETEAFFGQGTRLTVV.

The chain is built from TRBV6-2 or TRBV6-3 and TRBJ1-2; D unclear. CDR3 size: 13 residues. V was cut by 6 bases and J by 7 bases, with 15 bases left in between. The germline V gene encodes CDR1 MNHEY and CDR2 SVGEGT. This CDR3 reads CASSDPPEVGYTF. The CDR3 DNA reads TGTGCCAGCAGCGACCCTCCAGAGGTTGGCTACACCTTC.

This clonotype was seen many times. The rearrangement uses TRBV29-1 and TRBJ2-7; 9 nucleotides align to TRBD2. Germline V gene data show CDR1 as SQVTM and CDR2 as ANQGSEA. J lost 10 bases, V lost 7 bases, and 20 bases had no gene match. The CDR3 has 15 residues. The CDR3 spells CSAWDIAGEPYGQYF. The CDR3 DNA reads TGCAGCGCATGGGATATAGCGGGGGAGCCTTACGGACAGTACTTC.

This clonotype was observed at least ten times. V is TRBV12-3 or TRBV12-4 and J is TRBJ1-2, with TRBD1 matching 11 bases. The CDR3 totals 15 residues. Trimming removed 3 bases from V and 2 bases from J; junction bases left unmatched: 2. This CDR3 is CASSFGQGANYGYTF. CDR3 coding DNA: TGTGCCAGCAGTTTCGGACAGGGGGCAAACTATGGCTACACCTTC.

This sequence joins TRBV20-1 and TRBJ2-3, with a tentative D call TRBD2 (6 bases). CDR1 and CDR2 (germline): DFQATT, SNEGSKA (reference sequence). Trimming took 2 bases from V and 5 from J, leaving 17 bases between them. The CDR3 is 15 amino acids. CDR3 bases: TGCAGTGCTAGATCAAGATCCGGTAGCGGAGATACGCAGTATTTT. Protein sequence: CSARSRSGSGDTQYF.

Only a few counts were recorded for this clonotype. V gene TRBV12-3 or TRBV12-4 combines with J gene TRBJ1-1; the match to TRBD1 covers 9 bases. Germline trimming cut 8 bases from V and 5 bases from J; bases unmatched to any gene: 9. CDR3 size: 14 residues. The CDR3 loop is CASPGTGRETEAFF. The CDR3 bases are TGTGCCAGCCCGGGGACAGGGCGAGAAACTGAAGCTTTCTTT.

This clonotype showed up just a few times. V gene TRBV5-1 combines with J gene TRBJ2-3; 7 bases map to TRBD1. This CDR3 has 15 residues. CDR1 and CDR2 from the germline V gene are SGHRS and YFSETQ. V trimming: 4 bases; J trimming: 6 bases; junction bases outside the gene matches: 11. CDR3 nucleotide sequence: TGCGCCAGCAGCATCCCCCGGGACAGCGGTGATACGCAGTATTTT. Amino acids: CASSIPRDSGDTQYF.

In its sample, this clonotype was seen a few times. The chain is built from TRBV29-1 and TRBJ1-1; TRBD1 aligns across 7 bases. Germline CDR1 SQVTM, CDR2 ANQGSEA. Unmatched junction bases numbered 6, after V lost 4 bases and J lost 4 bases. The CDR3 is 13 residues long. The CDR3, as DNA: TGCAGCGTTGGACAGGGAGAAGGCACTGAAGCTTTCTTT. Residues: CSVGQGEGTEAFF.

This clonotype was seen a handful of times. The chain uses TRBV7-8 and TRBJ1-5; tentative D call: TRBD1 (5 bases). Germline assignment: CDR1 SGHVS and CDR2 FQNEAQ. This CDR3 spans 13 amino acids. Trimming shortened V by 4 bases and J by 6 bases, and 10 bases separated the two germline ends. The CDR3 bases are TGTGCCAGCAGCTCCTACGACAGTCAGCCCCAGCATTTT. Translation gives CASSSYDSQPQHF.

This clonotype was seen at least ten times. The gene calls are TRBV20-1 and TRBJ2-2; 9 bases line up with TRBD2. The germline gives CDR1 DFQATT, CDR2 SNEGSKA (reference sequence). There are 15 residues in the CDR3. The J segment lost 0 bases and the V segment lost 6 bases, leaving 5 bases of the junction unmatched. The CDR3 sequence: CSAEPSGANTGELFF. The CDR3 DNA follows: TGCAGTGCGGAACCTAGCGGGGCGAACACCGGGGAGCTGTTTTTT.

The chain has TRBV18 and TRBJ1-5; TRBD1 matches at 7 bases. The CDR3 is 16 amino acids. Germline assignment: CDR1 KGHSH and CDR2 LQKENI. With 1 base clipped from V and 4 bases from J, the junction kept 7 bases outside the gene matches. CDR3 residues: CASSPREDRHNQPQHF. CDR3 nucleotide sequence: TGTGCCAGCTCACCACGTGAGGACAGGCATAATCAGCCCCAGCATTTT.

In this sample, this clonotype turned up a few times. The chain uses TRBV29-1 and TRBJ1-3; the D is unclear. Germline V CDR1 and CDR2: SQVTM, ANQGSEA. V was shortened by 3 bases and J by 2 bases, with 11 bases between the two germline ends. This CDR3 comprises 14 residues. CDR3 coding DNA: TGCAGCGTTGATAGTTCTTCCGCTGGAAACACCATATATTTT. Its translation is CSVDSSSAGNTIYF.

This clonotype has at least ten counts. J is TRBJ2-7 and V is TRBV12-3 or TRBV12-4, with 8 bases lining up with TRBD1. J lost 6 bases, V lost 6 bases, and 13 bases had no gene match. The CDR3 spans 15 residues. CDR3 amino acids: CASRQSDRGSSEQYF. The CDR3 DNA is TGTGCCAGCAGGCAAAGCGACAGGGGAAGTAGCGAGCAGTACTTC.

This clonotype has ten or more counts. This chain links TRBV5-1 with TRBJ2-3; 7 positions agree with TRBD1. Germline-derived CDR1 and CDR2 are SGHRS and YFSETQ. Trimming cost V 0 bases and J 4 bases; bases outside gene matches: 5. The CDR3 spans 15 residues. CDR3 region: CASSLGQGEPDTQYF. Here the CDR3 DNA reads TGCGCCAGCAGCTTGGGACAGGGAGAGCCAGATACGCAGTATTTT.